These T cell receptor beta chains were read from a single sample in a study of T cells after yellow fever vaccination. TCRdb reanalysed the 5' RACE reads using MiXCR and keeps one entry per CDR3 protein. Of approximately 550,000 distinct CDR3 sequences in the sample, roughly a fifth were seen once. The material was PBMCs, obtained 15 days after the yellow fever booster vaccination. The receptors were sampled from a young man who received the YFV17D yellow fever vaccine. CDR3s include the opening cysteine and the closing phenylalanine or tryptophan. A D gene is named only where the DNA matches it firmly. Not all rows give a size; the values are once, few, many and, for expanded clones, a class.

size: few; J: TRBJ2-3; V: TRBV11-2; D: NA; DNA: TGTGCCAGCAGCTTATATATCCCTCCCACCCCTAGCACAGATACGCAGTATTTT; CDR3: CASSLYIPPTPSTDTQYF
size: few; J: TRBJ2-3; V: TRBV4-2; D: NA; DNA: TGTGCCAGCAGCCAAGATTTGGGGAGGATAAGTAGGGATACGCAGTATTTT; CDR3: CASSQDLGRISRDTQYF
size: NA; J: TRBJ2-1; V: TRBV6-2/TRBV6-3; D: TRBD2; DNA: TGTGCCAGCAGTAGGCTAGCGGGAGTGCTATATGAGCAGTTCTTC; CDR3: CASSRLAGVLYEQFF
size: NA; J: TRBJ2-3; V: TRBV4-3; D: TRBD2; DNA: TGCGCCAGCAGCCCGGGGACTAGCGGCCCTCCTAGCACAGATACGCAGTATTTT; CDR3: CASSPGTSGPPSTDTQYF
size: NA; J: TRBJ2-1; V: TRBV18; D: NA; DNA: TGTGCCAGCTCACCAATCACAGAATTCGATGAGCAGTTCTTC; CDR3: CASSPITEFDEQFF
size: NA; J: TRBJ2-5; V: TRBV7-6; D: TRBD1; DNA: TGTGCCAGCAGCTATGGACAGGGGGTTCAAGAGACCCAGTACTTC; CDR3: CASSYGQGVQETQYF
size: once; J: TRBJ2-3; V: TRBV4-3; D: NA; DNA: TGCGCCAGCAGCCAAGATCCGGTATCAGATACGCAGTATTTT; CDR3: CASSQDPVSDTQYF
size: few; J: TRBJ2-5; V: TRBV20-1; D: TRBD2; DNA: TGCAGTGCCCCAGCGGGAGGATGGACCCAGTACTTC; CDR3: CSAPAGGWTQYF
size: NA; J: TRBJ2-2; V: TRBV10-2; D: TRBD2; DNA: TGCGCCAGCGGCCCCGGAGCGACTAGCGGAAACACCGGGGAGCTGTTTTTT; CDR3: CASGPGATSGNTGELFF
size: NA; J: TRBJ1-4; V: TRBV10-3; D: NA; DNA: TGTGCCACTACAGGGACAACTAATGAAAAACTGTTTTTT; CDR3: CATTGTTNEKLFF
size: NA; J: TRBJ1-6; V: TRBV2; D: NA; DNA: TGTGCCAGCAGTTCGAGCGGGATGGCTTATTCACCCCTCCACTTT; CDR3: CASSSSGMAYSPLHF
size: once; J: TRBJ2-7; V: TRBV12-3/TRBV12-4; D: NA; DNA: TGTGCCAGCGCATCCATCTACGAGCAGTACTTC; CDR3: CASASIYEQYF
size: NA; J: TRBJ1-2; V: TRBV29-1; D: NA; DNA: TGCAGCGTTAACGGCTACACCTTC; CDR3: CSVNGYTF
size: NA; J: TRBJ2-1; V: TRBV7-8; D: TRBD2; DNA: TGTGCCAGCAGGACATACGGGGGCAAGCGGGAGGGCGGGGGCAATGAGCAGTTCTTC; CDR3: CASRTYGGKREGGGNEQFF
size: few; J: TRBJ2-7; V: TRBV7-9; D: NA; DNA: TGTGCCAGCAGCTTGGCTACAGGGCCTAACTCCTACGAGCAGTACTTC; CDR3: CASSLATGPNSYEQYF
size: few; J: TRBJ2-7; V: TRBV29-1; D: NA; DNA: TGCAGCGTTGTTGTGGCTAGCGATTTTTACGAGCAGTACTTC; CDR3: CSVVVASDFYEQYF
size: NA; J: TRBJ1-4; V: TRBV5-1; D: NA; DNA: TGCGCCAGCAGCCCGGGGCAGGTCGGCGAAAAACTGTTTTTT; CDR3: CASSPGQVGEKLFF
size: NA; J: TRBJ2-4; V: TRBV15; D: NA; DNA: TGTGCCACCAGCGGGGGACATGGGATGGCGGGAGCCAAAAACATTCAGTACTTC; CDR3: CATSGGHGMAGAKNIQYF
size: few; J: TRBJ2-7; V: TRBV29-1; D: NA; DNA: TGCAGCGTTGGGGGGGCCGAGTATCCCTACGAGCAGTACTTC; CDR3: CSVGGAEYPYEQYF
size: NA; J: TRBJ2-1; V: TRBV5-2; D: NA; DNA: TGTGCCAGGCGCCCCGGGCATGAGCAGTTCTTC; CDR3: CARRPGHEQFF
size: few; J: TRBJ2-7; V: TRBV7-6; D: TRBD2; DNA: TGTGCCAGCAGCTTAGGCAGTAGCGGGAGTTACGAGCAGTACTTC; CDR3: CASSLGSSGSYEQYF
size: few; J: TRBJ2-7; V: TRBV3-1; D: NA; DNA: TGTGCCAGCAGCCAAGAATTCAGGGCCCCAGAGCAGTACTTC; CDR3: CASSQEFRAPEQYF
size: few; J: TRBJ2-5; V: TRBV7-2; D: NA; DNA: TGTGCCAGCAGCACACCTAGTAAGAAGACCCAGTACTTC; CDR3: CASSTPSKKTQYF
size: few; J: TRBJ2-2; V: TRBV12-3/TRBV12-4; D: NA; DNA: TGTGCCACCCGGAGGGGGACTACCGCCACCGGGGAGCTGTTTTTT; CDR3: CATRRGTTATGELFF
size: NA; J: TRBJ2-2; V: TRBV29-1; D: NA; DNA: TGCAGCGTTGTATCGGGAGTTCTTACCGGGGAGCTGTTTTTT; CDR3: CSVVSGVLTGELFF
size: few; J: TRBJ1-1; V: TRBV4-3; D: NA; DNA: TGCGCCAGCAGCCAAGAGTGGAACACTGAAGCTTTCTTT; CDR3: CASSQEWNTEAFF
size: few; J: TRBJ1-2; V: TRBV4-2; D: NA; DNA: TGTGCCAGCAGCCAAGACCCCGATGGCGGCCTAGAGGGCTACACCTTC; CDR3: CASSQDPDGGLEGYTF
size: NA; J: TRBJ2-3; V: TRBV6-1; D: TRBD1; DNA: TGTGCCAGCGGACAGGGGTCACGTAGCACAGATACGCAGTATTTT; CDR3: CASGQGSRSTDTQYF
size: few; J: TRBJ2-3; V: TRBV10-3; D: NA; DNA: TGTGCCATCACTCCCCTGGAGCACCTGGACACAGATACGCAGTATTTT; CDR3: CAITPLEHLDTDTQYF
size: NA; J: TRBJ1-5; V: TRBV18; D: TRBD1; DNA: TGTGCCAGCTCACCGCCGGGACAGGGGGCTTTGCAGCCCCAGCATTTT; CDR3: CASSPPGQGALQPQHF
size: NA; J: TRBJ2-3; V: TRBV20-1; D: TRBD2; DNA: TGCAGTGCTAGAGATCCGGGGACTAGCGGGAGAACAGATACGCAGTATTTT; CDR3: CSARDPGTSGRTDTQYF
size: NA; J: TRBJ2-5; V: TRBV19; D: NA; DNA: TGTGCCAGTACATCTAGCGTGGGGGAGACCCAGTACTTC; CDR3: CASTSSVGETQYF
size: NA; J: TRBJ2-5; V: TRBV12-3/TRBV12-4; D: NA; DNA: TGTGCCAGCAGTCCCGGAACTCGACGGTTCGGGGAGACCCAGTACTTC; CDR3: CASSPGTRRFGETQYF
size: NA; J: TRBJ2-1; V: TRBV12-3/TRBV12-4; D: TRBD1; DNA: TGTGCCACGAGTCGGACAGGGCAACAGTTCTTC; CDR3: CATSRTGQQFF
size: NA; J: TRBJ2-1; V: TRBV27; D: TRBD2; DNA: TGTGCCAGCAGGGGACTAGCAACCTACAATGAGCAGTTCTTC; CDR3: CASRGLATYNEQFF